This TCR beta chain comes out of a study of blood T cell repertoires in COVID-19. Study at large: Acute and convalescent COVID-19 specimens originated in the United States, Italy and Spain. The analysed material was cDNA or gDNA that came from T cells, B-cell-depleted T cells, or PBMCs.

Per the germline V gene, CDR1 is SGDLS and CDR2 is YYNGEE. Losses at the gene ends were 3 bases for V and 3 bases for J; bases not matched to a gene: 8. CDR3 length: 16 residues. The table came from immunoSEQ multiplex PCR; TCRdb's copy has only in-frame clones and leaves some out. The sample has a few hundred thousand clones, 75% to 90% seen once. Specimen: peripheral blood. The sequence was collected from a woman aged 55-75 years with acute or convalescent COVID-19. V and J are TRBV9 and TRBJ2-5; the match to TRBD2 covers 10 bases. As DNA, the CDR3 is TGTGCCAGCAGCGCGAGCGGGAGGGGGGGAGAAGAGACCCAGTACTTC. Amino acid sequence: CASSASGRGGEETQYF.